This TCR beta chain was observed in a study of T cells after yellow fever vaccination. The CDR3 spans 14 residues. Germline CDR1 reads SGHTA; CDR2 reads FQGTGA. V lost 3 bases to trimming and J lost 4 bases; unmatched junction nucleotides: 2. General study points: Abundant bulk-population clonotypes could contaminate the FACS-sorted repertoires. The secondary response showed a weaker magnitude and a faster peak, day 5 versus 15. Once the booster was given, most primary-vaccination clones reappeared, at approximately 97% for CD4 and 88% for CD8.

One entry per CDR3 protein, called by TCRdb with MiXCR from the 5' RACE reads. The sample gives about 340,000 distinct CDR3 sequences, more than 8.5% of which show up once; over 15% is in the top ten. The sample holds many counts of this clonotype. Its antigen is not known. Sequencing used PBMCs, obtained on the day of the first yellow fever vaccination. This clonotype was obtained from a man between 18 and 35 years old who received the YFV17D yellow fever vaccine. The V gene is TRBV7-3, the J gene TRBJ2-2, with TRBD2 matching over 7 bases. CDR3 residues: CASSFTSVTGELFF. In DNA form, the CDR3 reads TGTGCCAGCAGCTTTACTAGCGTCACCGGGGAGCTGTTTTTT.